The source of this TCR beta chain is a study of blood T cell repertoires in COVID-19. The overall study: T cells, B-cell-depleted T cells, or PBMCs supplied cDNA or gDNA.

Trimming shortened V by 6 bases and J by 4 bases, and 13 bases separated the two germline ends. Germline V gives CDR1 LNHDA, CDR2 SQIVND (reference sequence). There are 15 residues in the CDR3. Original methodology: Reference gene primer amplification gave estimated nucleated cell counts. Here immunoSEQ multiplex PCR was the method, and the copy in TCRdb shows in-frame clones only, minus some. D and trimming come from the DNA, and the V and J calls and clone size come from that table. Of around 260,000 clones detected, about 83% appear once; the ten largest clones hold 9.4%. The source material was peripheral blood. This clonotype was sampled from a woman aged 50 to 60 who had recovered from COVID-19. The chain couples TRBV19 to TRBJ2-6; D perhaps matches TRBD2 (5 bases). The CDR3 sequence: CASSRGWIGANVLTF. The CDR3 DNA reads as TGTGCCAGTAGCCGGGGATGGATCGGGGCCAACGTCCTGACTTTC.